This is a list of T cell receptor beta chains from one sample in a study of T cells after yellow fever vaccination. TCRdb re-derived calls from the 5' RACE reads in MiXCR, one entry per CDR3 protein. The top ten hold 15% to 20% of the sample, which has 200,000 to 300,000 distinct CDR3 sequences, 3.6% seen once. Here the sequenced sample was PBMCs, taken 15 days after the yellow fever booster vaccination. The origin of the receptors is a young man who received the YFV17D yellow fever vaccine. The CDR3 runs from the conserved cysteine through the conserved F or W. D genes are given only for firm matches. The size of a clone is reported for some rows only, either as once, few or many, or as a class for expanded clones.

clone size,D gene,J gene,V gene,CDR3 protein,CDR3 DNA
many,.,TRBJ2-5,TRBV7-6,CASSLFQEETQYF,TGTGCCAGCAGCTTATTTCAAGAAGAGACCCAGTACTTC
many,.,TRBJ1-1,TRBV5-1,CASSLGYRVGIMNTEAFF,TGCGCCAGCAGCTTGGGGTACAGGGTCGGTATAATGAACACTGAAGCTTTCTTT
many,TRBD1,TRBJ2-3,TRBV4-3,CASSRGDRADTQYF,TGCGCCAGCAGCCGGGGAGACAGGGCTGATACGCAGTATTTT
many,.,TRBJ1-1,TRBV4-2,CASSQVGTNTEAFF,TGTGCCAGCAGCCAAGTAGGCACGAACACTGAAGCTTTCTTT
.,.,TRBJ1-2,TRBV12-3/TRBV12-4,CASSPLRIPDIYGYTF,TGTGCCAGCAGTCCCCTTCGTATTCCCGATATCTATGGCTACACCTTC
many,TRBD1,TRBJ1-1,TRBV12-3/TRBV12-4,CASSWTGLNTEAFF,TGTGCCAGCAGCTGGACAGGGTTGAACACTGAAGCTTTCTTT
few,TRBD1,TRBJ1-1,TRBV5-5,CASSYRTGTTEAFF,TGTGCCAGCAGCTACCGGACAGGGACTACTGAAGCTTTCTTT
many,TRBD2,TRBJ2-6,TRBV4-1,CASSHTPGLPSWGANVLTF,TGCGCCAGCAGCCATACTCCGGGACTACCCTCTTGGGGGGCCAACGTCCTGACTTTC
many,TRBD1,TRBJ1-2,TRBV7-2,CASSLQFGQGAGYTF,TGTGCCAGCAGCCTACAGTTCGGGCAGGGGGCTGGCTACACCTTC
many,.,TRBJ1-1,TRBV7-9,CASTPWNTEAFF,TGTGCCAGCACCCCTTGGAACACTGAAGCTTTCTTT
.,.,TRBJ2-2,TRBV5-8,CASSLGIAPGGAGELFF,TGTGCCAGCAGCTTGGGAATCGCCCCGGGCGGGGCCGGGGAGCTGTTTTTT
many,.,TRBJ2-2,TRBV27,CASKRILTGNTGELFF,TGTGCCAGCAAACGAATTTTGACAGGGAACACCGGGGAGCTGTTTTTT
.,.,TRBJ1-1,TRBV7-9,CASSYIPNTEAFF,TGTGCCAGCAGCTATATCCCGAACACTGAAGCTTTCTTT
many,.,TRBJ1-1,TRBV3-1,CASSQGTGYTEAFF,TGTGCCAGCAGCCAAGGTACAGGGTACACTGAAGCTTTCTTT
many,TRBD2,TRBJ2-1,TRBV7-2,CASSRLAGLNEQFF,TGTGCCAGCAGCCGACTAGCGGGGCTCAATGAGCAGTTCTTC
many,.,TRBJ1-1,TRBV20-1,CSARSGRTEAFF,TGCAGTGCTAGGTCGGGGAGAACTGAAGCTTTCTTT
many,.,TRBJ2-4,TRBV12-3/TRBV12-4,CASSFLRNIQYF,TGTGCCAGCAGTTTTCTTAGGAACATTCAGTACTTC
many,TRBD1,TRBJ1-2,TRBV12-3/TRBV12-4,CASSQRQGDPYGYTF,TGTGCCAGCAGCCAAAGACAGGGGGATCCCTATGGCTACACCTTC
many,.,TRBJ2-1,TRBV5-1,CASSWRGTSYNEQFF,TGCGCCAGCAGCTGGAGAGGGACCTCCTACAATGAGCAGTTCTTC
many,.,TRBJ2-5,TRBV7-3,CASSLYQGTETQYF,TGTGCCAGCAGCTTATACCAGGGAACAGAGACCCAGTACTTC
.,TRBD1,TRBJ1-2,TRBV18,CASSPGQGDDGYTF,TGTGCCAGCTCACCAGGCCAGGGGGACGATGGCTACACCTTC
many,.,TRBJ2-2,TRBV30,CAWSWSGVAGELFF,TGTGCCTGGAGTTGGTCTGGGGTGGCCGGGGAGCTGTTTTTT
.,.,TRBJ1-6,TRBV20-1,CSARDVGSSYNSPLHF,TGCAGTGCTAGAGATGTGGGGAGCTCCTATAATTCACCCCTCCACTTT
many,.,TRBJ2-6,TRBV4-3,CASSQGLGGISGANVLTF,TGCGCCAGCAGCCAAGGGTTAGGGGGTATCTCTGGGGCCAACGTCCTGACTTTC
many,.,TRBJ2-1,TRBV12-3/TRBV12-4,CASSLQRFREQFF,TGTGCCAGCAGCCTCCAAAGGTTCCGTGAGCAGTTCTTC
many,TRBD1,TRBJ2-5,TRBV29-1,CSADYRDRETQYF,TGCAGCGCCGACTACCGGGACAGGGAGACCCAGTACTTC
many,.,TRBJ2-5,TRBV7-9,CAITTVGVRTQYF,TGTGCCATCACAACCGTCGGGGTTCGGACCCAGTACTTC
many,.,TRBJ2-7,TRBV5-1,CASSLYHLGSYEQYF,TGCGCCAGCAGCTTGTACCATCTCGGCTCCTACGAGCAGTACTTC
many,.,TRBJ1-2,TRBV29-1,CSVGSDLYGYTF,TGCAGCGTTGGTTCCGATCTCTATGGCTACACCTTC
many,TRBD1,TRBJ2-5,TRBV5-4,CASSSGQGPQETQYF,TGTGCCAGCAGCTCCGGACAGGGGCCGCAAGAGACCCAGTACTTC
many,.,TRBJ2-3,TRBV4-2,CASSQEGGGLPDTQYF,TGTGCCAGCAGCCAAGAGGGCGGGGGCCTTCCAGATACGCAGTATTTT
many,.,TRBJ1-1,TRBV5-3,CARSSRSPGKDTEAFF,TGTGCCAGAAGCTCTAGGTCGCCGGGGAAGGACACTGAAGCTTTCTTT
many,TRBD1,TRBJ1-2,TRBV20-1,CSASDRREVLIIF,TGCAGTGCGTCGGACAGGAGGGAGGTCCTTATCATCTTC
many,.,TRBJ2-3,TRBV4-2,CASSQGQDPSTDTQYF,TGTGCCAGCAGCCAAGGACAGGACCCGAGCACAGATACGCAGTATTTT
many,.,TRBJ2-3,TRBV12-5,CASGRTDTQYF,TGTGCTAGTGGGCGCACAGATACGCAGTATTTT
.,.,TRBJ1-1,TRBV5-5,CASSLDLDRRFSAFF,TGTGCCAGCAGCTTGGACTTAGACAGGAGGTTTAGTGCTTTCTTT
many,.,TRBJ1-1,TRBV12-3/TRBV12-4,CASSLTGLGRSTEAFF,TGTGCCAGCAGTTTAACGGGGTTAGGGAGGAGCACTGAAGCTTTCTTT
many,.,TRBJ2-3,TRBV25-1,CASSEFLGEDTQYF,TGTGCCAGCAGTGAATTTCTTGGGGAAGATACGCAGTATTTT
many,.,TRBJ2-5,TRBV12-3/TRBV12-4,CASRLLAEETQYF,TGTGCCAGCAGACTACTAGCCGAAGAGACCCAGTACTTC
many,TRBD2,TRBJ2-1,TRBV7-2,CASSLVASGGAEQFF,TGTGCCAGCAGCTTAGTTGCTAGCGGGGGGGCGGAACAGTTCTTC
few,.,TRBJ1-1,TRBV18,CASSPQGTGTEAFF,TGTGCCAGCTCACCACAGGGGACCGGCACTGAAGCTTTCTTT
many,TRBD2,TRBJ2-1,TRBV2,CASELEIAGGNEQFF,TGTGCCAGCGAGTTGGAAATAGCGGGGGGGAATGAGCAGTTCTTC
many,TRBD1,TRBJ2-7,TRBV20-1,CSADRVTAYEQYF,TGCAGTGCCGACAGGGTAACGGCCTACGAGCAGTACTTC
many,TRBD2,TRBJ2-3,TRBV29-1,CSVQLAGAADTQYF,TGCAGCGTTCAACTAGCGGGGGCAGCCGATACGCAGTATTTT
many,.,TRBJ2-5,TRBV29-1,CSVGVTETQYF,TGCAGCGTTGGGGTCACGGAGACCCAGTACTTC
many,.,TRBJ2-5,TRBV20-1,CSARDLNTPRETQYF,TGCAGTGCTCGAGACCTAAACACTCCCAGGGAGACCCAGTACTTC
many,.,TRBJ2-1,TRBV12-3/TRBV12-4,CASSLSGTRAHNEQFF,TGTGCCAGCAGTTTAAGTGGGACAAGGGCCCACAATGAGCAGTTCTTC
many,.,TRBJ2-5,TRBV5-1,CASSLVDGEETQYF,TGCGCCAGCAGCTTGGTTGACGGCGAAGAGACCCAGTACTTC
many,.,TRBJ1-2,TRBV5-1,CASSLDDVGNYGYTF,TGCGCCAGCAGCTTGGATGACGTCGGTAACTATGGCTACACCTTC
many,.,TRBJ2-3,TRBV4-1,CASSPEGGSRSDTQYF,TGCGCCAGCAGCCCTGAGGGGGGAAGTAGGTCAGATACGCAGTATTTT
many,.,TRBJ1-6,TRBV27,CASSTLGRGYNSPLHF,TGTGCCAGCAGTACCCTCGGACGAGGATATAATTCACCCCTCCACTTT
many,TRBD1,TRBJ2-2,TRBV7-9,CASSLTTGAGELFF,TGTGCCAGCAGCTTAACAACAGGGGCCGGGGAGCTGTTTTTT
.,.,TRBJ2-7,TRBV7-2,CASSLRGFPYEQYF,TGTGCCAGCAGCCTACGAGGATTCCCCTACGAGCAGTACTTC
many,TRBD2,TRBJ2-1,TRBV12-3/TRBV12-4,CASAQRGYNEQFF,TGTGCCAGCGCCCAGCGGGGCTACAATGAGCAGTTCTTC
many,TRBD1,TRBJ2-1,TRBV7-2,CASSLGDSWDEQFF,TGTGCCAGCAGCTTAGGGGACAGTTGGGATGAGCAGTTCTTC
.,.,TRBJ2-6,TRBV5-4,CASRYYGAGANVLTF,TGTGCCAGCAGATACTACGGGGCTGGGGCCAACGTCCTGACTTTC
many,.,TRBJ2-4,TRBV29-1,CSVESAGALAKNIQYF,TGCAGCGTTGAATCAGCAGGGGCTTTAGCCAAAAACATTCAGTACTTC